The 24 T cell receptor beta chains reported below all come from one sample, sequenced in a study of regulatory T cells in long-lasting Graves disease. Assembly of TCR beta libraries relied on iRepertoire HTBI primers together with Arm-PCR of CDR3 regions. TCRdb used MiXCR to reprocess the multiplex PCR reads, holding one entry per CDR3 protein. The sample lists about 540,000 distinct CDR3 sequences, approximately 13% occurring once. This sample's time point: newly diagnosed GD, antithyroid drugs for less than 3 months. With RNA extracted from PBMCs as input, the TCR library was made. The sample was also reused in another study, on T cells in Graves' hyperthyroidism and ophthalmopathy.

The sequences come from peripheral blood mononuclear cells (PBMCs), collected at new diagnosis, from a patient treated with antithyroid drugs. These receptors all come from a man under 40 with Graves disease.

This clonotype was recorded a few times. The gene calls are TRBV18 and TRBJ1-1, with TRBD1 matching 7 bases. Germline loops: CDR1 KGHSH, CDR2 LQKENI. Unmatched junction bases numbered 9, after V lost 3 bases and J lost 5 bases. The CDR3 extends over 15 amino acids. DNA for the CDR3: TGTGCCAGCTCACCTCGACAGGGAGATTGGACTGAAGCTTTCTTT. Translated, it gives CASSPRQGDWTEAFF.

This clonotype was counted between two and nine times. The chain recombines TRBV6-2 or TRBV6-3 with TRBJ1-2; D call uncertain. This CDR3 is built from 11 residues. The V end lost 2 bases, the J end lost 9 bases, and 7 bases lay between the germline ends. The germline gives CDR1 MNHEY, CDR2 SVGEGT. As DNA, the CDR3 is TGTGCCAGCAGTTACGGGGTACGCTACACCTTC. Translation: CASSYGVRYTF.

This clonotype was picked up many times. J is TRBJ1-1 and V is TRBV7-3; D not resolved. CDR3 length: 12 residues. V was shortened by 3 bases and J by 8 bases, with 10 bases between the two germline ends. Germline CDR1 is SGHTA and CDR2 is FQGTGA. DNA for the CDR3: TGTGCCAGCAGCTTGCCCCCCGCAGAAGCTTTCTTT. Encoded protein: CASSLPPAEAFF.

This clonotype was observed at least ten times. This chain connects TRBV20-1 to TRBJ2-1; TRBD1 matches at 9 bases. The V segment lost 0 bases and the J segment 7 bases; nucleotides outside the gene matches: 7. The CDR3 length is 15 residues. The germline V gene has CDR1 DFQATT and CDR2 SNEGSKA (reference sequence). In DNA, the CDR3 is TGCAGTGCTAGAGAGAACAGGGGGCTTAGGAATGAGCAGTTCTTC. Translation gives CSARENRGLRNEQFF.

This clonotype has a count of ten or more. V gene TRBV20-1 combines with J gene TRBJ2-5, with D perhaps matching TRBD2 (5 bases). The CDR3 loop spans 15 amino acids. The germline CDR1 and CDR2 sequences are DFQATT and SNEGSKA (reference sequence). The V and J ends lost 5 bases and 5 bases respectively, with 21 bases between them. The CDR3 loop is CSAERDSEVPETQYF. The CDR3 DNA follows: TGCAGTGCTGAAAGGGATAGCGAGGTCCCCGAGACCCAGTACTTC.

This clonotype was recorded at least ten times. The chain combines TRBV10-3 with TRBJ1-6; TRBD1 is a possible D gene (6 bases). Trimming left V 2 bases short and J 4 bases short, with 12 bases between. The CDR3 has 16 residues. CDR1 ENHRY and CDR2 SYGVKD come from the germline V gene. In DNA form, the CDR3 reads TGTGCCATCAGTGAGGGACAGAAAAAATATAATTCACCCCTCCACTTT. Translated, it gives CAISEGQKKYNSPLHF.

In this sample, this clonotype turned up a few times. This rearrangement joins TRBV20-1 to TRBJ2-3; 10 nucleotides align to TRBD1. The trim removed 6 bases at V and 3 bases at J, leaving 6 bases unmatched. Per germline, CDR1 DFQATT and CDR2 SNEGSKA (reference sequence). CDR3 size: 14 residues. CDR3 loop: CSAGTGEMTDTQYF. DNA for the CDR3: TGCAGTGCGGGGACAGGGGAGATGACAGATACGCAGTATTTT.

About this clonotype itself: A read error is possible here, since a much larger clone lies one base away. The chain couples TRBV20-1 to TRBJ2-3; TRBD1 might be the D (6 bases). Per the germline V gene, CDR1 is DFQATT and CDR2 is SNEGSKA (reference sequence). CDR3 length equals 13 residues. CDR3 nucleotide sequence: TGCAGTGCTGGAGAACAGGGCGGAGATACGCAGTATTTT. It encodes CSAGEQGGDTQYF.

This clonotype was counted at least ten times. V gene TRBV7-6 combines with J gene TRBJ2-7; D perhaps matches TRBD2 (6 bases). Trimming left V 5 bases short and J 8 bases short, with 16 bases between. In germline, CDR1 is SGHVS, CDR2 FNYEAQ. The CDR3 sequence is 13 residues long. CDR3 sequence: CASSAPGLPKQYF. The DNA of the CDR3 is TGTGCCAGCAGCGCCCCGGGACTTCCTAAGCAGTACTTC.

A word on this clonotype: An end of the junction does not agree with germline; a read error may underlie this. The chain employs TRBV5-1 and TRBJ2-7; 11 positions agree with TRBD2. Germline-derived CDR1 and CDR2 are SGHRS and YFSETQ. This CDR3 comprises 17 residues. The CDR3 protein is CASSLFLAGGKAYEQYF. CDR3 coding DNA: TGTGCCAGCAGCTTATTCTTAGCGGGAGGGAAAGCCTACGAGCAGTACTTC.

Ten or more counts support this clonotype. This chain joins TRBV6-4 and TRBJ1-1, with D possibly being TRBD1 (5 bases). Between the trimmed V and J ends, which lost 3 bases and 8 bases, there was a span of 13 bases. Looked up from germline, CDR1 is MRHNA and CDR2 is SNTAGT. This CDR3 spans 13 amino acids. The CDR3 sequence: CASSEAPGREAFF. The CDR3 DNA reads TGTGCCAGCAGTGAAGCCCCGGGACGGGAAGCTTTCTTT.

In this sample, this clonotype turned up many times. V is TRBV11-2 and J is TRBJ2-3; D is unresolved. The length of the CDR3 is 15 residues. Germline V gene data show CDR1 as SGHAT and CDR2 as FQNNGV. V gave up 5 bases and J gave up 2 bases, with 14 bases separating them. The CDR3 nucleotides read TGTGCCAGCAGCCGCAGCCTGGGAACCACAGATACGCAGTATTTT. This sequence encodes CASSRSLGTTDTQYF.

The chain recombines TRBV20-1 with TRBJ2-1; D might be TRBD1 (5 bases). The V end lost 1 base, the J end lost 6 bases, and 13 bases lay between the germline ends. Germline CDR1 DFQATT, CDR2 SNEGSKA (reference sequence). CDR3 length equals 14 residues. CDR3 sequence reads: CSARGGAGLNEQFF. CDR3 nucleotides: TGCAGTGCTAGAGGGGGCGCCGGGCTCAATGAGCAGTTCTTC.

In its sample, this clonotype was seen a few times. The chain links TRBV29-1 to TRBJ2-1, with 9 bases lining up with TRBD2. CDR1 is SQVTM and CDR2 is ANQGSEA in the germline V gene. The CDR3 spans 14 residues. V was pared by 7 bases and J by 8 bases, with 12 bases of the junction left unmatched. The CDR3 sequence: CSAPPAGGGYEQFF. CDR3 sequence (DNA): TGCAGCGCACCCCCTGCGGGAGGGGGCTATGAGCAGTTCTTC.

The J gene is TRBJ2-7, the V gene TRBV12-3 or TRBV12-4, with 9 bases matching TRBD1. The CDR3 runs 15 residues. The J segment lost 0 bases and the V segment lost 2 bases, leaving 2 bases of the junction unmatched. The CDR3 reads CASSLKTGGSYEQYF. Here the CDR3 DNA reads TGTGCCAGCAGTTTAAAGACAGGGGGCTCCTACGAGCAGTACTTC.

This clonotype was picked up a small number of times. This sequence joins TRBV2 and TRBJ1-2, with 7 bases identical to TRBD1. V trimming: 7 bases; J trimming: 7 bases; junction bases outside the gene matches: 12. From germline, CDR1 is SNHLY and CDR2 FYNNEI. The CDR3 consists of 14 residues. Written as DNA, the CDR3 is TGTGCCAGCAACGAACAGGGGAGCGCGGCTGGCTACACCTTC. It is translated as CASNEQGSAAGYTF.

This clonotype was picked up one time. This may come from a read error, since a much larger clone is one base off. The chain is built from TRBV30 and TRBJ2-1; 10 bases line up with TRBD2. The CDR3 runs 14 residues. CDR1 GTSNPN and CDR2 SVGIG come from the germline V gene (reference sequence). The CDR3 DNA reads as TGTGCCTGGGTCCTCCCTAGCGGGAGTAATGGGCAGTTCTTC. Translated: CAWVLPSGSNGQFF.

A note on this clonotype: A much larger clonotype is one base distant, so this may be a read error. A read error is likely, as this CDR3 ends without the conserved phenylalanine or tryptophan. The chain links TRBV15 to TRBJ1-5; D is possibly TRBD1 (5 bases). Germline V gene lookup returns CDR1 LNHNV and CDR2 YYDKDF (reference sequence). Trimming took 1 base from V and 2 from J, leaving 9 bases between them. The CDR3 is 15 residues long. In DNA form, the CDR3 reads TGTGCCACCAGCAGAGGACAGTGGGGCAATCAGCCCCAGCATTCT. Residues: CATSRGQWGNQPQHS.

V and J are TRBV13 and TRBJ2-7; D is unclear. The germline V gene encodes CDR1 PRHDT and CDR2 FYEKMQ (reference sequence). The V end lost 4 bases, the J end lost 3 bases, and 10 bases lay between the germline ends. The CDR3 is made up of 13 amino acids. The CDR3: CASSSRLSYEQYF. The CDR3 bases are TGTGCCAGCAGCTCCCGACTCAGCTACGAGCAGTACTTC.

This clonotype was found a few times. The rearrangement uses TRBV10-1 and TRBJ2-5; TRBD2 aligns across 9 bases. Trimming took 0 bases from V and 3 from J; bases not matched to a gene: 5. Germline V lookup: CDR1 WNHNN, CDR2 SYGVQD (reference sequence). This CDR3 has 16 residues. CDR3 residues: CASSESSSGTKETQYF. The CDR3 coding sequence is TGCGCCAGCAGTGAGTCCTCTAGCGGGACGAAAGAGACCCAGTACTTC.

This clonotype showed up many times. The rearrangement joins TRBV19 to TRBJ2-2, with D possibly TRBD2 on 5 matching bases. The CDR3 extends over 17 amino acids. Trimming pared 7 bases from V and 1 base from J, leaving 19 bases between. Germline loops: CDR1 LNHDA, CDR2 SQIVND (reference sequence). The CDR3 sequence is CASMVQRGIKNTGELFF. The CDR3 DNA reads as TGTGCCAGTATGGTCCAAAGAGGGATCAAGAACACCGGGGAGCTGTTTTTT.

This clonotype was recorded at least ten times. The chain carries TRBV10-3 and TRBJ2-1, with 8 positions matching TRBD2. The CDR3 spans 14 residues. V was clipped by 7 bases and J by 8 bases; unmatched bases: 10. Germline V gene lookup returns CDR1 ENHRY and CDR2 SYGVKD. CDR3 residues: CAIKKAGGVDEQFF. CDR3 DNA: TGTGCCATCAAGAAGGCGGGAGGTGTAGATGAGCAGTTCTTC.

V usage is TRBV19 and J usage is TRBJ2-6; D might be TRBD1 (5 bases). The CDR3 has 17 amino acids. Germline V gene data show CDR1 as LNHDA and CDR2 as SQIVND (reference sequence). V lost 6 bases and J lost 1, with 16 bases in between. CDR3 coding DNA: TGTGCCAGTAGCCCAAGGGGATACAGTTCTGGGGCCAACGTCCTGACTTTC. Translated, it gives CASSPRGYSSGANVLTF.

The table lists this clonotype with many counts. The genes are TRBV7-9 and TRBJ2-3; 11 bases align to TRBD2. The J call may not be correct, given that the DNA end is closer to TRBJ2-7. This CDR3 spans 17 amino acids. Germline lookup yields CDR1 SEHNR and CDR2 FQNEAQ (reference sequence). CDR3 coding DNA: TGTGCCAGCAGCCGTAAACTAGCGGGAGCGGGCTCCTACGAGCAGTACTTC. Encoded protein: CASSRKLAGAGSYEQYF.